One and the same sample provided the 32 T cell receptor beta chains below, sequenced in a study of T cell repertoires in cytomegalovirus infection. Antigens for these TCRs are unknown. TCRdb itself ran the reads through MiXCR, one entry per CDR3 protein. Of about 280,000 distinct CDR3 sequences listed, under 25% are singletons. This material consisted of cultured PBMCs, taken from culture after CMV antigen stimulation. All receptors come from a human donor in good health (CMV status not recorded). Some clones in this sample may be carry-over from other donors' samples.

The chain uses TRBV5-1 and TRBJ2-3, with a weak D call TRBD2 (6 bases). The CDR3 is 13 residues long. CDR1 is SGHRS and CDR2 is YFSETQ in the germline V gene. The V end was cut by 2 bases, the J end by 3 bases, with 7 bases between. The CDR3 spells CASSFRETDTQYF. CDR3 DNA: TGCGCCAGCAGCTTCCGGGAGACAGATACGCAGTATTTT. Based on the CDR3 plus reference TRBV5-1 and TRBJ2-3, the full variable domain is KAGVTQTPRYLIKTRGQQVTLSCSPISGHRSVSWYQQTPGQGLQFLFEYFSETQRNKGNFPGRFSGRQFSNSRSEMNVSTLELGDSALYLCASSFRETDTQYFGPGTRLTVL.

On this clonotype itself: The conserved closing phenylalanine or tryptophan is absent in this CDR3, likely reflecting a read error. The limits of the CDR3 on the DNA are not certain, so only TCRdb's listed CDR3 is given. The CDR3 here is CASSLNGLAGDN. The chain combines TRBV5-1 with TRBJ2-3; the D call of TRBD2 is as the table states it, not checked on the DNA. The CDR3 is 12 amino acids in total, end residues counted. Germline V CDR1 and CDR2: SGHRS, YFSETQ.

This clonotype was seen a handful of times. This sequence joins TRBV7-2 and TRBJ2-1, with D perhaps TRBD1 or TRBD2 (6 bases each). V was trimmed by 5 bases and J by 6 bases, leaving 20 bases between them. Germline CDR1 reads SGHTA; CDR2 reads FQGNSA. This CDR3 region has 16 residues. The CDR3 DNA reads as TGTGCCAGCAGCGCTTTAGGGGGGCGAGTCATCAATGAGCAGTTCTTC. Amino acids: CASSALGGRVINEQFF.

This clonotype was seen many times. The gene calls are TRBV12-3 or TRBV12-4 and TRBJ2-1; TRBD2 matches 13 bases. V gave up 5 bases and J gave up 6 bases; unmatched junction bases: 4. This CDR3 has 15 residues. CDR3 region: CASSRLAGGINEQFF. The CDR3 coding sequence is TGTGCCAGCAGTAGACTAGCGGGAGGTATCAATGAGCAGTTCTTC.

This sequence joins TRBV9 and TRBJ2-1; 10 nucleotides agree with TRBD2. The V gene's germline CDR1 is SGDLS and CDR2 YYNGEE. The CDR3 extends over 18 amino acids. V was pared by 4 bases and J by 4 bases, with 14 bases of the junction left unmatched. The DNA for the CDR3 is TGTGCCAGCAGCTCTACTGAGCGGGAGGGCCTGAGGTACAATGAGCAGTTCTTC. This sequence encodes CASSSTEREGLRYNEQFF.

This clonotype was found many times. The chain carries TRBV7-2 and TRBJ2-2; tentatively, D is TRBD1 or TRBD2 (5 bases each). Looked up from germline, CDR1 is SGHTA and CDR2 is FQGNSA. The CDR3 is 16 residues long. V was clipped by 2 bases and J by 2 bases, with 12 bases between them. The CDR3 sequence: CASSLLPGRNTGELFF. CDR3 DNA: TGTGCCAGCAGCTTACTTCCGGGACGTAACACCGGGGAGCTGTTTTTT.

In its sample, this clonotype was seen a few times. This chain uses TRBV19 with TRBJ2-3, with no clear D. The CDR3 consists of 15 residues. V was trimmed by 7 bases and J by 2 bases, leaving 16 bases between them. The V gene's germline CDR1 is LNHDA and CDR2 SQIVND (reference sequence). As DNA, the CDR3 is TGTGCCAGTACTAAGAGGCGGAGCTACACAGATACGCAGTATTTT. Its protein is CASTKRRSYTDTQYF.

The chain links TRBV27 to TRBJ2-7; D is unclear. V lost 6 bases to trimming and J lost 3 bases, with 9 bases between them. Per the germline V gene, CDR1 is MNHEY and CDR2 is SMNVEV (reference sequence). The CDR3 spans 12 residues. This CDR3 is CASSNNGYEQYV. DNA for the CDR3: TGTGCCAGCAGCAACAACGGCTACGAGCAGTACGTC.

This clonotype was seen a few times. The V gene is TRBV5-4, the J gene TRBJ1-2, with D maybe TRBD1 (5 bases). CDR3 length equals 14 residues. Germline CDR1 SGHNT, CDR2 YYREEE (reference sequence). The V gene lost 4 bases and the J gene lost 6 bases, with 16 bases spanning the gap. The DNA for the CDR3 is TGTGCCAGCAGCCCGCAGGGTGCAGAAGATGGCTACACCTTC. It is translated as CASSPQGAEDGYTF.

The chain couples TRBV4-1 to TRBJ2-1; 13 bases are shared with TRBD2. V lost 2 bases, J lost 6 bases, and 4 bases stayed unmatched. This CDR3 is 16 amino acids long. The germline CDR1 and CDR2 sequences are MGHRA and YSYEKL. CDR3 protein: CASSQTGLAGLNEQFF. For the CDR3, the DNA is TGCGCCAGCAGCCAAACGGGACTAGCGGGACTCAATGAGCAGTTCTTC.

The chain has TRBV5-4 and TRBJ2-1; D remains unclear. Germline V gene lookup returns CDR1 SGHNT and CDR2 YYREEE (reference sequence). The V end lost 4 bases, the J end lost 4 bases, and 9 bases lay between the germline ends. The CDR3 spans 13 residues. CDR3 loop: CASSVDGYNEQFF. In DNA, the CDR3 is TGTGCCAGCAGCGTTGATGGGTACAATGAGCAGTTCTTC.

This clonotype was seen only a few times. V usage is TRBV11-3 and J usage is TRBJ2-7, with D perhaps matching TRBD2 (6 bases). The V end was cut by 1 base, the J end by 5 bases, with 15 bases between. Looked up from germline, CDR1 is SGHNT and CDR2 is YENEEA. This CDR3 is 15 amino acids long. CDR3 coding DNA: TGTGCCAGCAGCTTAGGCACTAGCAATATCGACGAGCAGTACTTC. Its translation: CASSLGTSNIDEQYF.

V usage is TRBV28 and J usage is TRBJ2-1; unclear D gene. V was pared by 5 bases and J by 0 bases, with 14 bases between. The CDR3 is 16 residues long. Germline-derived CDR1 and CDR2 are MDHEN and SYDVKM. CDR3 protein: CASSPAAESSYNEQFF. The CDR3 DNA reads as TGTGCCAGCAGTCCCGCTGCGGAGAGCTCCTACAATGAGCAGTTCTTC.

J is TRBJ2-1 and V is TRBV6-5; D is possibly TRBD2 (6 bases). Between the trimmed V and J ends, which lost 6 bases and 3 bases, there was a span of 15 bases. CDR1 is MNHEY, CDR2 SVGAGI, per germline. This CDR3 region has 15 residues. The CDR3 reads CASSETRVRYNEQFF. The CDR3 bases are TGTGCCAGCAGCGAGACTAGGGTCCGCTACAATGAGCAGTTCTTC.

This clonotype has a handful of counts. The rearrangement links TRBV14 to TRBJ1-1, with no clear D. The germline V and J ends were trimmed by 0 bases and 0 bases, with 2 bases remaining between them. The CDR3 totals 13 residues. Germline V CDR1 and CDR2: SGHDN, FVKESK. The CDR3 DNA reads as TGTGCCAGCAGCCAAGAGGTGAACACTGAAGCTTTCTTT. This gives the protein CASSQEVNTEAFF.

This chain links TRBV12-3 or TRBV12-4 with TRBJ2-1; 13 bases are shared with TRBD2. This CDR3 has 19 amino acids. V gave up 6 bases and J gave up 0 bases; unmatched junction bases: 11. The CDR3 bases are TGTGCCAGCAGGGGGAGGACTAGCGGGAGCCGGAGCTCCTACAATGAGCAGTTCTTC. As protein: CASRGRTSGSRSSYNEQFF.

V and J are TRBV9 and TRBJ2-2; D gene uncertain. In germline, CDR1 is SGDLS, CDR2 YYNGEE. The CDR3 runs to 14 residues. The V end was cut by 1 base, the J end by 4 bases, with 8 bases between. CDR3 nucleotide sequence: TGTGCCAGCAGCGTATATCCGAGCACCGGGGAGCTGTTTTTT. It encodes CASSVYPSTGELFF.

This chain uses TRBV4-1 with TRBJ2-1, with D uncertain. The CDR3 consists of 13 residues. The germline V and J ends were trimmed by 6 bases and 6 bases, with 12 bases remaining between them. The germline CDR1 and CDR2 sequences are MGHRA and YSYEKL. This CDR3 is CASRESGLNEQFF. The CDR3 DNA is TGCGCCAGCAGAGAATCCGGGCTCAATGAGCAGTTCTTC.

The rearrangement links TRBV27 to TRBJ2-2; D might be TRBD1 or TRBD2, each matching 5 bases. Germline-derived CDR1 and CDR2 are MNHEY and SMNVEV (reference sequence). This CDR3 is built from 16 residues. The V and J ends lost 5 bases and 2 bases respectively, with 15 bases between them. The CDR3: CASSPSTGLNTGELFF. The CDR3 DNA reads TGTGCCAGCAGTCCGAGCACAGGACTCAACACCGGGGAGCTGTTTTTT.

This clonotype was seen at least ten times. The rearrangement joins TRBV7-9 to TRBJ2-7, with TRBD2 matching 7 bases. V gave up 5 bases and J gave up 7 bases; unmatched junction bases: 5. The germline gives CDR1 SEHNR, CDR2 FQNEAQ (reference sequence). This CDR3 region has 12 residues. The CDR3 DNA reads TGTGCCAGCAGCGGGAGGGCGAGTGAGCAGTACTTC. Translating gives CASSGRASEQYF.

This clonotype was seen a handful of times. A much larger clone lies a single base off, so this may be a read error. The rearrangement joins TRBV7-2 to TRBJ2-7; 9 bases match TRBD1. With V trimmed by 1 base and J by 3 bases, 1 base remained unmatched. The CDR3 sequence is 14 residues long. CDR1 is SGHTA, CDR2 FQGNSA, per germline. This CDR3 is CASSLEGQGYEQYF. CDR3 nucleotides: TGTGCCAGCAGCTTAGAGGGACAGGGCTACGAGCAGTACTTC.

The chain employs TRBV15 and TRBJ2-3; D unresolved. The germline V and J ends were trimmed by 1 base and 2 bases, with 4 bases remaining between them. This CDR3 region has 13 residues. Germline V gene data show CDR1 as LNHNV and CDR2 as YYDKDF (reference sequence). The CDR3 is CATSRGSTDTQYF. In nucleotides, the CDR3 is TGTGCCACCAGCAGAGGTTCCACAGATACGCAGTATTTT.

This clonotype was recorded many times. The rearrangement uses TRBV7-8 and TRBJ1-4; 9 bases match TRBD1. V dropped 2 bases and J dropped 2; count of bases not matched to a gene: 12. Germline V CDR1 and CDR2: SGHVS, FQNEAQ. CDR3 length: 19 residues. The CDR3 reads CASSLPETGGNWTNEKLFF. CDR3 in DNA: TGTGCCAGCAGCTTACCCGAGACAGGGGGGAATTGGACTAATGAAAAACTGTTTTTT.

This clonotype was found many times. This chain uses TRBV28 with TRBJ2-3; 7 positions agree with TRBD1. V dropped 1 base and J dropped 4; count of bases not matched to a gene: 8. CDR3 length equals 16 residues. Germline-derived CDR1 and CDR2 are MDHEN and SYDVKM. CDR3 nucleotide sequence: TGTGCCAGCAGTTTATCCCCCACAGGGGTACCAGATACGCAGTATTTT. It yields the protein CASSLSPTGVPDTQYF.

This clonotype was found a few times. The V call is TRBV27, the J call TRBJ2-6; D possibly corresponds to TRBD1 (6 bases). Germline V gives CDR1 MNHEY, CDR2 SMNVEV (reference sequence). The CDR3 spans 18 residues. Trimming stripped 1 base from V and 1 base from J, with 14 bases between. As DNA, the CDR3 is TGTGCCAGCAGTTTATTTGCAGGGGCGCCTTCTGGGGCCAACGTCCTGACTTTC. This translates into CASSLFAGAPSGANVLTF.

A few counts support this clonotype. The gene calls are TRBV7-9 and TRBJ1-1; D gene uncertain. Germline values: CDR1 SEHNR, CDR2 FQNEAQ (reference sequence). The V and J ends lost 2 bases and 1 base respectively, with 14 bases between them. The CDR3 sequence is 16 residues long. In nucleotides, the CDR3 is TGTGCCAGCAGCTTAACTTACGGACGGCAGAACACTGAAGCTTTCTTT. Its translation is CASSLTYGRQNTEAFF.

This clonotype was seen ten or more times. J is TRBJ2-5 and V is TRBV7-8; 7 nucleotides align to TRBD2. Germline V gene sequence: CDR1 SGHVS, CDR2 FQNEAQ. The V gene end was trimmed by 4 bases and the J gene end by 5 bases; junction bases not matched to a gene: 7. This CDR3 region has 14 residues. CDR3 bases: TGTGCCAGCAGCTCTCCGGGGGGTGATGAGACCCAGTACTTC. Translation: CASSSPGGDETQYF.

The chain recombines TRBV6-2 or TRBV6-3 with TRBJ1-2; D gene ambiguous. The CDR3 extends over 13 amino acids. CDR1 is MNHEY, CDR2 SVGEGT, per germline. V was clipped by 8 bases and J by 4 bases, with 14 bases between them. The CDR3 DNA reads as TGTGCCAGCGGATTTCGGGCTGCCTATGGCTACACCTTC. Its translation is CASGFRAAYGYTF.

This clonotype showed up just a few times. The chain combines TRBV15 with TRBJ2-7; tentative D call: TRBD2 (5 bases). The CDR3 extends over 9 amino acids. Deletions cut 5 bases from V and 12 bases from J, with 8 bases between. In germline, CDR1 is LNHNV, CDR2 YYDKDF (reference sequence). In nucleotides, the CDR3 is TGTGCCACCAGCGGGAGTAGGTACGTC. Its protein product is CATSGSRYV.

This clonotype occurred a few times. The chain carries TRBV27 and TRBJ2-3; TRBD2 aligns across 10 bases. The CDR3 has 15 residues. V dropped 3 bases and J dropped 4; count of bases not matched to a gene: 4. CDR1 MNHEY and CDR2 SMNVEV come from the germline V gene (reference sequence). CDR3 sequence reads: CASSLTTSGADTQYF. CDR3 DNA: TGTGCCAGCAGTTTGACCACTAGCGGGGCAGATACGCAGTATTTT.

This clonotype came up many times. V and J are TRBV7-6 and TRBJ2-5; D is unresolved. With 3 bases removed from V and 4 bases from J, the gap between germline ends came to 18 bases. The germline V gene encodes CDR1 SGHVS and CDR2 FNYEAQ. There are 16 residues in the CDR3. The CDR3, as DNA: TGTGCCAGCAGCTTCAACCCCCCCCTCATCGGAGAGACCCAGTACTTC. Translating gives CASSFNPPLIGETQYF.

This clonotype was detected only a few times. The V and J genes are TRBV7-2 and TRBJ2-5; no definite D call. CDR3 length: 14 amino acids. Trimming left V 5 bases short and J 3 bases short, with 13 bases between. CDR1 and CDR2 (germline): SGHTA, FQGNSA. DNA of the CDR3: TGTGCCAGCAGCCGTCCGGTTTGGAAAGAGACCCAGTACTTC. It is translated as CASSRPVWKETQYF.